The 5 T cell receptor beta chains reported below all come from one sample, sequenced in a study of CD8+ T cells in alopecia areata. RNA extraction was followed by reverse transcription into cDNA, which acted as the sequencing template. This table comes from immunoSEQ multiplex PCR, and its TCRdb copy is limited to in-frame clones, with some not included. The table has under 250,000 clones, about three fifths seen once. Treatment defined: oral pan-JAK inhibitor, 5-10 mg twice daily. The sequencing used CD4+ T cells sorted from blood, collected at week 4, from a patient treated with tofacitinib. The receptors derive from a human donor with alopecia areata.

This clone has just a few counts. This CDR3 is CASSYPTGTDTQYF. The CDR3, as DNA: TGCGCCAGCAGCTACCCCACGGGGACAGATACGCAGTATTTT. The chain employs TRBV5-1 and TRBJ2-3, with D maybe TRBD2 (5 bases). Trimming removed 3 bases at V and 3 bases at J, with 11 bases between. CDR3 length equals 14 residues. Germline V gene data show CDR1 as SGHRS and CDR2 as YFSETQ. The variable domain in full, completed from reference TRBV5-1 and TRBJ2-3, reads KAGVTQTPRYLIKTRGQQVTLSCSPISGHRSVSWYQQTPGQGLQFLFEYFSETQRNKGNFPGRFSGRQFSNSRSEMNVSTLELGDSALYLCASSYPTGTDTQYFGPGTRLTVL.

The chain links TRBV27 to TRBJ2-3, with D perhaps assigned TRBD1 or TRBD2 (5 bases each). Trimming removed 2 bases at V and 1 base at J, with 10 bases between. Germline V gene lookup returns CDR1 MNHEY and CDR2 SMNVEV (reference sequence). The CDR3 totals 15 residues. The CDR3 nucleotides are TGTGCCAGCAGTTTAGGGGGTTTGGGCACAGATACGCAGTATTTT. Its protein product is CASSLGGLGTDTQYF.

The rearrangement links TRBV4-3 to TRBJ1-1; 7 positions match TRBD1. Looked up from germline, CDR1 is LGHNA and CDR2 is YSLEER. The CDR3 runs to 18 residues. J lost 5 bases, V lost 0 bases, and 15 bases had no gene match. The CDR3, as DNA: TGCGCCAGCAGCCAAGATAGTACGGACCGACAGGGTAATACTGAAGCTTTCTTT. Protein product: CASSQDSTDRQGNTEAFF.

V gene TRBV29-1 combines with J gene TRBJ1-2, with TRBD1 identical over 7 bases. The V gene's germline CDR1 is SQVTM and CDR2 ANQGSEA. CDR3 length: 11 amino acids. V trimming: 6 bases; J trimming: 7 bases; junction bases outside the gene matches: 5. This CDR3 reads CSVSTGAGYTF. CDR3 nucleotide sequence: TGCAGCGTCTCTACAGGGGCTGGCTACACCTTC.

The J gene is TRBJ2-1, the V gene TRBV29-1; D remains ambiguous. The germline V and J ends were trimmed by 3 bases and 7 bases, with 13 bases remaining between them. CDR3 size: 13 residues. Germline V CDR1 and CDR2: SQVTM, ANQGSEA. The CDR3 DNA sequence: TGCAGCGTTGAGTCACGGAGTAGGAATGAGCAGTTCTTC. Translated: CSVESRSRNEQFF.